Listed here are 17 T cell receptor beta chains from one sample, sequenced in a study of blood T cell repertoires in COVID-19. This table comes from immunoSEQ multiplex PCR, and its TCRdb copy is limited to in-frame clones, with some not included. The sample yields about 74,000 clones, about four fifths seen once. The source material was peripheral blood. Receptor source: a man in his sixties or seventies with acute or convalescent COVID-19.

V is TRBV5-1 and J is TRBJ1-5; TRBD1 matches 7 bases. V lost 3 bases, J lost 6 bases, and 6 bases stayed unmatched. The CDR3 length is 14 residues. Germline V CDR1 and CDR2: SGHRS, YFSETQ. The CDR3 bases are TGCGCCAGCAGCTCAGGGACAGATGGTCAGCCCCAGCATTTT. Translated, it gives CASSSGTDGQPQHF.

The chain recombines TRBV28 with TRBJ1-5; 10 bases line up with TRBD1. V gave up 3 bases and J gave up 2 bases; unmatched junction bases: 4. From germline, CDR1 is MDHEN and CDR2 SYDVKM. The CDR3 is 16 amino acids. CDR3 loop: CASSLTGGWGNQPQHF. In DNA form, the CDR3 reads TGTGCCAGCAGTTTGACAGGGGGCTGGGGCAATCAGCCCCAGCATTTT.

This clone has just one count. This sequence joins TRBV29-1 and TRBJ2-6; TRBD2 agrees at 7 bases. Germline trimming cut 3 bases from V and 2 bases from J; bases unmatched to any gene: 10. CDR1 and CDR2 from the germline V gene are SQVTM and ANQGSEA. This CDR3 contains 17 residues. CDR3 protein: CSVDQSSGNTGANVLTF. DNA of the CDR3: TGCAGCGTTGATCAGTCTAGCGGTAATACTGGGGCCAACGTCCTGACTTTC.

The V call is TRBV19, the J call TRBJ2-7; TRBD1 is a possible D gene (6 bases). This CDR3 is 15 amino acids long. CDR1 and CDR2 (germline): LNHDA, SQIVND (reference sequence). Trimming took 5 bases from V and 0 from J, leaving 14 bases between them. CDR3 bases: TGTGCCAGTAGTTTTAATGGACAGAACTCCTACGAGCAGTACTTC. Amino acid sequence: CASSFNGQNSYEQYF.

This chain uses TRBV24-1 with TRBJ1-4, with TRBD1 as a possible D gene (6 bases). Trimming took off 9 bases at V and 3 bases at J, with 10 bases between the two ends. Germline lookup yields CDR1 KGHDR and CDR2 SFDVKD. CDR3 length: 13 residues. Here the CDR3 DNA reads TGTGCCACCCAACAGGGCGCTAATGAAAAACTGTTTTTT. This encodes CATQQGANEKLFF.

Here the CDR3 DNA reads TGTGCCAGTAGTATAAGAGCGGGAGGGGTCTACGAGCAGTACTTC. This gives the protein CASSIRAGGVYEQYF. The rearrangement joins TRBV19 to TRBJ2-7, with 10 bases identical to TRBD2. Germline-derived CDR1 and CDR2 are LNHDA and SQIVND (reference sequence). Losses at the gene ends were 2 bases for V and 3 bases for J; bases not matched to a gene: 4. The CDR3 loop spans 15 amino acids. The full variable domain, its missing parts supplied by reference TRBV19 and TRBJ2-7, is DGGITQSPKYLFRKEGQNVTLSCEQNLNHDAMYWYRQDPGQGLRLIYYSQIVNDFQKGDIAEGYSVSREKKESFPLTVTSAQKNPTAFYLCASSIRAGGVYEQYFGPGTRLTVT.

The chain couples TRBV2 to TRBJ2-3; 7 bases match TRBD2. Trimming cost V 8 bases and J 0 bases; bases outside gene matches: 8. Per the germline V gene, CDR1 is SNHLY and CDR2 is FYNNEI. The CDR3 sequence is 15 residues long. As DNA, the CDR3 is TGTGCCAGCGCCCTAGCGGATTCAAGCACAGATACGCAGTATTTT. Its translation is CASALADSSTDTQYF.

The chain combines TRBV28 with TRBJ2-7; TRBD2 is a possible D gene (5 bases). The CDR3 is made up of 16 amino acids. The V end was cut by 1 base, the J end by 5 bases, with 18 bases between. Germline-derived CDR1 and CDR2 are MDHEN and SYDVKM. The CDR3 region is CASSLSGSAAGHEQYF. The CDR3, as DNA: TGTGCCAGCAGTTTATCCGGGTCAGCCGCGGGCCACGAGCAGTACTTC.

The rearrangement links TRBV18 to TRBJ2-5; unclear D gene. Germline V gives CDR1 KGHSH, CDR2 LQKENI. V lost 6 bases, J lost 1 base, and 9 bases lay in between. The CDR3 is 13 residues long. The CDR3 bases are TGTGCCAGCTCCCATGGCAGCCAAGAGACCCAGTACTTC. Amino acids: CASSHGSQETQYF.

The chain employs TRBV28 and TRBJ1-4, with TRBD1 as a possible D gene (5 bases). Germline V gene data show CDR1 as MDHEN and CDR2 as SYDVKM. The CDR3 loop spans 14 amino acids. The V gene lost 7 bases and the J gene lost 0 bases, with 9 bases spanning the gap. The chain's CDR3 is CASTRGSTNEKLFF. CDR3 in DNA: TGTGCCAGCACAAGGGGTTCAACTAATGAAAAACTGTTTTTT.

The chain is built from TRBV5-1 and TRBJ1-1, with TRBD1 as a possible D gene (5 bases). This CDR3 has 14 amino acids. Germline V CDR1 and CDR2: SGHRS, YFSETQ. V dropped 4 bases and J dropped 1 base, with 11 bases sitting between them. For the CDR3, the DNA is TGCGCCAGCAGCCCACACGACAGGAACACTGAAGCTTTCTTT. This translates into CASSPHDRNTEAFF.

V gene TRBV14 combines with J gene TRBJ2-5; D is undetermined. Germline loops: CDR1 SGHDN, CDR2 FVKESK. V lost 2 bases, J lost 2 bases, and 6 bases lay in between. The CDR3 sequence is 13 residues long. Here the CDR3 reads CASSQLRQETQYF. Written as DNA, the CDR3 is TGTGCCAGCAGCCAACTGCGTCAAGAGACCCAGTACTTC.

The chain joins TRBV3-1 (or the pseudogene TRBV3-2) to TRBJ2-1, with D perhaps TRBD2 (6 bases). V gave up 4 bases and J gave up 2 bases, with 9 bases separating them. The CDR3 is 14 amino acids. The V gene's germline CDR1 is LGHDT and CDR2 YNNKEL (reference sequence). As DNA, the CDR3 is TGTGCCAGCAGCCGACGGGAGACCTACAATGAGCAGTTCTTC. It specifies CASSRRETYNEQFF.

The chain is built from TRBV7-8 and TRBJ1-2; D ambiguous. Trimming took off 1 base at V and 6 bases at J, with 9 bases between the two ends. CDR1 and CDR2 (germline): SGHVS, FQNEAQ. This CDR3 is built from 13 residues. This chain's CDR3 is CASSLGVLDGYTF. In nucleotides, the CDR3 is TGTGCCAGCAGCTTAGGAGTATTGGATGGCTACACCTTC.

This rearrangement joins TRBV28 to TRBJ1-5; D unresolved. Trimming took 6 bases from V and 7 from J, leaving 10 bases between them. The CDR3 totals 12 residues. The germline CDR1 and CDR2 sequences are MDHEN and SYDVKM. In DNA form, the CDR3 reads TGTGCCAGCAGCCAAACAACGCAGCCCCAGCATTTT. Its protein is CASSQTTQPQHF.

This sequence joins TRBV29-1 and TRBJ2-7, with D possibly TRBD2 on 5 matching bases. CDR3 size: 12 residues. With 6 bases removed from V and 3 bases from J, the gap between germline ends came to 12 bases. Germline V gene data show CDR1 as SQVTM and CDR2 as ANQGSEA. The CDR3 nucleotides are TGCAGCGTCACGGGAAACTTCTACGAGCAGTACTTC. Translating gives CSVTGNFYEQYF.

This clone ranks as medium-sized (0.01 to 0.1%). V usage is TRBV2 and J usage is TRBJ2-1; perhaps TRBD1 as D (5 bases). Looked up from germline, CDR1 is SNHLY and CDR2 is FYNNEI. Trimming left V 8 bases short and J 8 bases short, with 13 bases between. CDR3 length: 12 residues. CDR3 DNA sequence: TGTGCCAGCGGGGCCCCGAGCGATGAGCAGTTCTTC. It specifies CASGAPSDEQFF.